Described below is a single T cell receptor beta chain sequence and its context. Its antigen remains unknown. Per germline, CDR1 SEHNR and CDR2 FQNEAQ (reference sequence). The J segment lost 3 bases and the V segment lost 7 bases, leaving 4 bases of the junction unmatched. The CDR3 sequence is 16 residues long. The protocol was immunoSEQ multiplex PCR, while the TCRdb copy is restricted to in-frame clones and leaves out a portion. The table has about 110,000 clones, approximately 89% seen once. These data belong to a study of OX40 agonist ivuxolimab in advanced cancers. Turning to the study itself: Among those enrolled, mean age was 60 years (range about 23 to 80) and 82.7% were male. Overall study results and limits: Clonal expansion by week 6 occurred in CD4+ and CD8+ blood T cells (at 0.1 to 3.0 mg/kg).

The source was CD4+ or CD8+ T cells sorted from blood, collected in a trial of the OX40 agonist ivuxolimab. The sequence was obtained from an adult with an advanced solid tumor such as melanoma, head and neck, liver or kidney cancer. The chain couples TRBV7-9 to TRBJ2-1; 15 bases fit TRBD2. The CDR3 is CASTRTSGGGYNEQFF. DNA of the CDR3: TGTGCCAGCACCCGGACTAGCGGGGGGGGCTACAATGAGCAGTTCTTC.